This TCR beta chain originates from a study of T cells in narcolepsy. Study information: Healthy controls were enrolled alongside patients with narcolepsy type 1 or type 2.

Generated by immunoSEQ multiplex PCR, the TCRdb table keeps only in-frame clones and is missing some. This sample has over 25,000 clones, with roughly 86% found just once. The CDR3 is 16 amino acids. The V end was cut by 0 bases, the J end by 6 bases, with 17 bases between. Germline V gene lookup returns CDR1 LGHNA and CDR2 YNFKEQ. Overall study results and limits: Some memory CD4+ repertoires had no autoreactive clone sequences.

Comment on this clone: Its target is not known.

Sequencing was done on a sample of CD45RA- memory CD4+ T cells from PBMCs. This chain uses TRBV4-2 with TRBJ1-1; TRBD1 might be the D (5 bases). This sequence originates from a human donor with narcolepsy. The CDR3 loop is CASSQEGWQGAAEAFF. DNA of the CDR3: TGTGCCAGCAGCCAAGAAGGGTGGCAGGGTGCGGCTGAAGCTTTCTTT.